This T cell receptor (beta chain) was recorded in a study of blood T cell repertoires in COVID-19. As originally analysed: Amplified reference gene primers provided the basis for estimating nucleated cell counts. Here immunoSEQ multiplex PCR was the method, and the copy in TCRdb shows in-frame clones only, minus some. The DNA gave D and trimming, while V, J and clone size come from that table. The repertoire has over 150,000 clones, over 70% of them found once; the top ten carry 2.8%. The V gene's germline CDR1 is SGHRS and CDR2 YFSETQ. CDR3 length: 17 amino acids. V was pared by 2 bases and J by 0 bases, with 5 bases of the junction left unmatched.

The V gene is TRBV5-1, the J gene TRBJ2-7; 13 bases are a match to TRBD2. Sample: peripheral blood. The TCR comes from a man aged 65 to 85 with acute or convalescent COVID-19. The DNA of the CDR3 is TGCGCCAGCAGCTTCGGACTAGCGGGAGAGAGCTCCTACGAGCAGTACTTC. Its protein is CASSFGLAGESSYEQYF.